The 20 T cell receptor beta chains given below trace back to one sample, sequenced in a study of cytomegalovirus exposure and HLA in healthy donors (dated by TCRdb to about 2017). Libraries were built with the immunoSEQ multiplex PCR assay. For the multiplex PCR, a mixture combining 60 forward primers for TCR Vbeta segments and 13 reverse primers for TCR Jbeta segments was used. TCRdb took this table from immuneACCESS and kept in-frame rearrangements with V and J called. Such tables lack part of the clones; where checked against another copy, unresolved V genes explain under half of the gap, and the rest is unexplained. The sample yields roughly 120,000 clones; 77% were counted once. Roughly 5.2% of the sample is in the top ten clones. The sequenced sample was PBMCs. The receptor set was obtained from a man younger than 35 in good health and CMV-seropositive.

The rearrangement uses TRBV29-1 and TRBJ1-1; D is possibly TRBD1 (6 bases). Germline CDR1 is SQVTM and CDR2 is ANQGSEA. CDR3 length: 12 amino acids. Trimming removed 4 bases at V and 3 bases at J, with 9 bases between. In nucleotides, the CDR3 is TGCAGCGTTGCGGACAGCTACACTGAAGCTTTCTTT. This sequence encodes CSVADSYTEAFF.

Only a few counts were recorded for this clone. At one of its ends the junction is not consistent with the germline gene, which may arise from a read error. The chain joins TRBV7-9 to TRBJ1-5, with TRBD1 as a possible D gene (5 bases). This CDR3 is 17 amino acids long. In germline, CDR1 is SEHNR, CDR2 FQNEAQ (reference sequence). This CDR3 is CSSSLEGSLVGNQPQHF. CDR3 bases: TGTTCCAGCAGCTTAGAGGGGTCACTCGTCGGCAATCAGCCCCAGCATTTT.

This clone was seen more than once but under ten times. This chain uses TRBV28 with TRBJ1-5, with TRBD1 matching 11 bases. V lost 5 bases, J lost 6 bases, and 6 bases stayed unmatched. In germline, CDR1 is MDHEN, CDR2 SYDVKM. This CDR3 has 15 residues. Here the CDR3 reads CASSRGQGAAQPQHF. CDR3 nucleotide sequence: TGTGCCAGCAGTCGAGGACAGGGGGCGGCTCAGCCCCAGCATTTT.

The table lists this clone with a count of one. The V gene is TRBV19, the J gene TRBJ1-2, with TRBD1 as a possible D gene (6 bases). Trimming pared 4 bases from V and 9 bases from J, leaving 15 bases between. Germline loops: CDR1 LNHDA, CDR2 SQIVND (reference sequence). This CDR3 region has 13 residues. CDR3 region: CASSTGDGYRYTF. The CDR3 DNA sequence: TGTGCCAGTAGTACAGGGGACGGGTATCGCTACACCTTC.

The chain couples TRBV11-2 to TRBJ1-2; tentatively, D is TRBD1 (6 bases). CDR1 is SGHAT, CDR2 FQNNGV, per germline. The CDR3 loop spans 13 amino acids. Trimming pared 5 bases from V and 8 bases from J, leaving 15 bases between. The CDR3 is CASSPFGQRGYTF. CDR3 in DNA: TGTGCCAGCAGCCCATTCGGACAGAGAGGCTACACCTTC.

This clone appeared a single time. The chain employs TRBV15 and TRBJ1-1; TRBD1 is a possible D gene (6 bases). Germline CDR1 reads LNHNV; CDR2 reads YYDKDF (reference sequence). V was shortened by 1 base and J by 10 bases, with 37 bases between the two germline ends. The CDR3 extends over 21 amino acids. The DNA of the CDR3 is TGTGCCACCAGCAGAGTAGAGGGAGGGCTGGGGGGGCATGCAGGGGCCGTCGGAGCTTTCTTT. Residues: CATSRVEGGLGGHAGAVGAFF.

This chain connects TRBV4-1 to TRBJ1-3; D might be TRBD1 (6 bases). Germline CDR1 reads MGHRA; CDR2 reads YSYEKL. This CDR3 region has 16 residues. V lost 0 bases and J lost 7, with 16 bases in between. Here the CDR3 reads CASSQERTAVPNTIYF. For the CDR3, the DNA is TGCGCCAGCAGCCAAGAAAGGACAGCGGTTCCCAACACCATATATTTT.

The chain combines TRBV6-5 with TRBJ1-2; D is possibly TRBD1 (6 bases). The CDR3 spans 13 residues. Germline CDR1 is MNHEY and CDR2 is SVGAGI. Trimming shortened V by 6 bases and J by 6 bases, and 14 bases separated the two germline ends. The CDR3 DNA is TGTGCCAGCAGCCCTTTGGCAGGGGATGGCTACACCTTC. This encodes CASSPLAGDGYTF.

This chain connects TRBV19 to TRBJ2-1, with 7 bases fitting TRBD2. CDR3 length equals 17 residues. Germline CDR1 and CDR2: LNHDA and SQIVND (reference sequence). V trimming: 3 bases; J trimming: 4 bases; junction bases outside the gene matches: 12. The DNA for the CDR3 is TGTGCCAGTAGTATTTGGCTAGCGGACCCGCGATACAATGAGCAGTTCTTC. Amino acids: CASSIWLADPRYNEQFF. The complete variable domain, with remaining parts taken from reference TRBV19 and TRBJ2-1, reads DGGITQSPKYLFRKEGQNVTLSCEQNLNHDAMYWYRQDPGQGLRLIYYSQIVNDFQKGDIAEGYSVSREKKESFPLTVTSAQKNPTAFYLCASSIWLADPRYNEQFFGPGTRLTVL.

The V gene is TRBV5-1, the J gene TRBJ1-1, with a tentative D call TRBD1 (5 bases). Trimming removed 0 bases at V and 0 bases at J, with 12 bases between. Germline lookup yields CDR1 SGHRS and CDR2 YFSETQ. The CDR3 sequence is 16 residues long. Here the CDR3 DNA reads TGCGCCAGCAGCTTGGATGGTCAGGGTATGAACACTGAAGCTTTCTTT. The encoded protein is CASSLDGQGMNTEAFF.

The chain carries TRBV28 and TRBJ2-7, with D possibly TRBD1 on 7 matching bases. Germline V CDR1 and CDR2: MDHEN, SYDVKM. The CDR3 spans 13 residues. The V end lost 8 bases, the J end lost 5 bases, and 16 bases lay between the germline ends. CDR3 sequence (DNA): TGTGCCAGCGTGCAGGGGGGTTTGGACGAGCAGTACTTC. It encodes CASVQGGLDEQYF.

In this sample, this clone turned up a few times. This chain links TRBV28 with TRBJ1-1; a possible D gene is TRBD1 (6 bases). CDR1 and CDR2 (germline): MDHEN, SYDVKM. With 6 bases removed from V and 5 bases from J, the gap between germline ends came to 13 bases. This CDR3 comprises 13 residues. The chain's CDR3 is CASRYRERTEAFF. The CDR3, as DNA: TGTGCCAGCAGGTACAGGGAAAGGACTGAAGCTTTCTTT.

The rearrangement uses TRBV29-1 and TRBJ2-1; 9 positions match TRBD1. Per the germline V gene, CDR1 is SQVTM and CDR2 is ANQGSEA. The CDR3 totals 15 residues. With V trimmed by 5 bases and J by 3 bases, 8 bases remained unmatched. The CDR3 sequence: CSVSTGTGNYNEQFF. CDR3 DNA sequence: TGCAGCGTTTCAACCGGGACAGGGAACTACAATGAGCAGTTCTTC.

The chain employs TRBV7-3 and TRBJ1-4; D is undetermined. The CDR3 runs to 11 residues. Germline values: CDR1 SGHTA, CDR2 FQGTGA. V gave up 5 bases and J gave up 8 bases, with 6 bases separating them. This CDR3 reads CASSLLEKLFF. The CDR3 coding sequence is TGTGCCAGCAGCCTTTTAGAAAAACTGTTTTTT.

The chain employs TRBV4-1 and TRBJ2-1; D is perhaps TRBD2 (7 bases). Germline CDR1 reads MGHRA; CDR2 reads YSYEKL. V was pared by 0 bases and J by 7 bases, with 13 bases between. The CDR3 has 15 residues. This CDR3 reads CASSQDAGGTNEQFF. The CDR3 bases are TGCGCCAGCAGCCAAGATGCCGGGGGGACAAATGAGCAGTTCTTC.

This chain uses TRBV5-1 with TRBJ2-2, with D perhaps TRBD2 (5 bases). This CDR3 is built from 14 residues. The V and J ends lost 3 bases and 5 bases respectively, with 11 bases between them. In germline, CDR1 is SGHRS, CDR2 YFSETQ. The CDR3 sequence is CASSSEVPTGELFF. DNA for the CDR3: TGCGCCAGCAGCTCGGAGGTCCCGACCGGGGAGCTGTTTTTT.

V is TRBV5-4 and J is TRBJ1-1; possible D gene TRBD1, 6 bases. Germline CDR1 and CDR2: SGHNT and YYREEE (reference sequence). The CDR3 length is 13 residues. The germline V and J ends were trimmed by 6 bases and 5 bases, with 14 bases remaining between them. CDR3 sequence (DNA): TGTGCCAGCACTCAGGGGTCCGGGACTGAAGCTTTCTTT. This codes for CASTQGSGTEAFF.

The chain employs TRBV30 and TRBJ2-3; 8 nucleotides align to TRBD2. The CDR3 length is 14 residues. Germline lookup yields CDR1 GTSNPN and CDR2 SVGIG (reference sequence). J gave up 0 bases and V 1 base, and 0 bases lay outside the gene matches. CDR3 sequence reads: CAWSGGGSTDTQYF. CDR3 DNA: TGTGCCTGGAGTGGCGGGGGGAGCACAGATACGCAGTATTTT.

The J gene is TRBJ2-5, the V gene TRBV27, with TRBD2 identical over 7 bases. The CDR3 has 15 residues. Trimming cost V 5 bases and J 1 base; bases outside gene matches: 7. CDR1 MNHEY and CDR2 SMNVEV come from the germline V gene (reference sequence). CDR3 coding DNA: TGTGCCAGCAGTAGATCTAGCGGCCGCCAAGAGACCCAGTACTTC. It translates to CASSRSSGRQETQYF.

The rearrangement joins TRBV19 to TRBJ2-1, with TRBD2 identical over 7 bases. The CDR3 totals 15 residues. Germline CDR1 LNHDA, CDR2 SQIVND (reference sequence). With V trimmed by 6 bases and J by 3 bases, 8 bases remained unmatched. CDR3 in amino acids: CASSPSGALYNEQFF. The CDR3, as DNA: TGTGCCAGTAGCCCAAGCGGGGCACTCTACAATGAGCAGTTCTTC.